Below are 32 T cell receptor beta chains sequenced from a single sample in a study of cytomegalovirus exposure and HLA in healthy donors. Primers: 60 Vbeta forward and 13 Jbeta reverse. Only in-frame clones appear in the TCRdb table, and some are missing; sequencing was by immunoSEQ multiplex PCR. Here the sample spans about 150,000 clones, roughly 74% being singletons. Input material: PBMCs. These receptors came from a man younger than 30 in good health and CMV-seronegative.

This clone was detected only a few times. This chain joins TRBV11-2 and TRBJ2-1; no clear D. This CDR3 has 12 residues. V lost 2 bases to trimming and J lost 14 bases, with 13 bases between them. Germline V CDR1 and CDR2: SGHAT, FQNNGV. CDR3 sequence: CASSLLAGIEFF. DNA of the CDR3: TGTGCCAGCAGCTTACTGGCAGGAATTGAGTTCTTC.

The V and J genes are TRBV9 and TRBJ2-2, with 9 bases identical to TRBD2. Per the germline V gene, CDR1 is SGDLS and CDR2 is YYNGEE. The CDR3 contains 19 residues. V was clipped by 2 bases and J by 6 bases; unmatched bases: 17. CDR3 in DNA: TGTGCCAGCAGCGTTGAACCCCGGCGGCGGGGGGGAGGAGCCGGGGAGCTGTTTTTT. This codes for CASSVEPRRRGGGAGELFF.

The V and J genes are TRBV5-6 and TRBJ1-2; D gene uncertain. V lost 0 bases and J 7 bases, leaving 7 bases between the germline ends. The V gene's germline CDR1 is SGHDT and CDR2 YYEEEE. This CDR3 spans 12 amino acids. The CDR3 here is CASSLEGSGYTF. CDR3 in DNA: TGTGCCAGCAGCTTGGAAGGGAGTGGCTACACCTTC.

The chain joins TRBV5-1 to TRBJ2-1, with 10 bases matching TRBD2. V shed 0 bases, J shed 13 bases, and the junction held 13 bases outside the gene matches. The CDR3 covers 16 residues. CDR1 is SGHRS, CDR2 YFSETQ, per germline. The CDR3 nucleotides read TGCGCCAGCAGCTTGGACGTTGGGGTAGCGGGGGGATCCCAGTTCTTC. It codes for CASSLDVGVAGGSQFF.

This clone was detected only a few times. The V and J genes are TRBV29-1 and TRBJ2-5, with TRBD1 as a possible D gene (8 bases). From germline, CDR1 is SQVTM and CDR2 ANQGSEA. The CDR3 contains 14 residues. The V end lost 4 bases, the J end lost 8 bases, and 20 bases lay between the germline ends. The CDR3 DNA is TGCAGCGTTGTGGGTGTACAGGGGGGGGTTACCCAGTACTTC. Protein sequence: CSVVGVQGGVTQYF. Looking up the rest from reference TRBV29-1 and TRBJ2-5 gives the full variable domain: SAVISQKPSRDICQRGTSLTIQCQVDSQVTMMFWYRQQPGQSLTLIATANQGSEATYESGFVIDKFPISRPNLTFSTLTVSNMSPEDSSIYLCSVVGVQGGVTQYFGPGTRLLVL.

The CDR3 DNA follows: TGTGCCAGCAGCCGCCGGACAGGGGGCACAGCTGAGGCCAACGTCCTGACTTTC. Its translation is CASSRRTGGTAEANVLTF. This chain uses TRBV14 with TRBJ2-6; 11 bases are a match to TRBD1. The CDR3 totals 18 residues. The V segment lost 4 bases and the J segment 6 bases; nucleotides outside the gene matches: 11. CDR1 and CDR2 from the germline V gene are SGHDN and FVKESK.

The V and J genes are TRBV4-2 and TRBJ1-5; weak D call: TRBD1 (6 bases). The CDR3 is 18 amino acids. V lost 0 bases, J lost 0 bases, and 15 bases lay in between. Germline CDR1 and CDR2: LGHNA and YNFKEQ. The CDR3 reads CASSQDWAGAYSNQPQHF. CDR3 nucleotides: TGTGCCAGCAGCCAAGACTGGGCAGGGGCCTATAGCAATCAGCCCCAGCATTTT.

The V call is TRBV18, the J call TRBJ2-7, with D perhaps matching TRBD1 (6 bases). CDR3 length: 13 residues. V was trimmed by 3 bases and J by 4 bases, leaving 10 bases between them. Germline V gene data show CDR1 as KGHSH and CDR2 as LQKENI. CDR3 residues: CASSPVQGYEQYV. As DNA, the CDR3 is TGTGCCAGCTCACCGGTCCAGGGGTACGAGCAGTACGTC.

The table lists this clone with a count of one. The CDR3 region is CASSTRQAPYGYTF. The DNA of the CDR3 is TGTGCCAGTAGTACGAGACAGGCCCCCTATGGCTACACCTTC. This chain joins TRBV19 and TRBJ1-2, with a possible D match to TRBD1 (6 bases). Between the trimmed V and J ends, which lost 4 bases and 4 bases, there was a span of 13 bases. The CDR3 has 14 amino acids. CDR1 LNHDA and CDR2 SQIVND come from the germline V gene (reference sequence). The full variable domain, with the rest looked up from reference TRBV19 and TRBJ1-2, is DGGITQSPKYLFRKEGQNVTLSCEQNLNHDAMYWYRQDPGQGLRLIYYSQIVNDFQKGDIAEGYSVSREKKESFPLTVTSAQKNPTAFYLCASSTRQAPYGYTFGSGTRLTVV.

This chain uses TRBV5-1 with TRBJ1-2; 8 bases fit TRBD1. With V trimmed by 2 bases and J by 6 bases, 6 bases remained unmatched. The CDR3 consists of 14 residues. Germline CDR1 SGHRS, CDR2 YFSETQ. The CDR3 here is CASSFGQGVNGYTF. CDR3 bases: TGCGCCAGCAGCTTCGGACAGGGAGTGAATGGCTACACCTTC.

As concerns this clone: Other DNA variants within this sample encode the same CDR3. This rearrangement joins TRBV18 to TRBJ1-5; TRBD1 matches 7 bases. V was clipped by 3 bases and J by 5 bases; unmatched bases: 1. The CDR3 extends over 13 amino acids. Germline CDR1 and CDR2: KGHSH and LQKENI. The CDR3 loop is CASSPRGDQPQHF. As DNA, the CDR3 is TGTGCCAGCTCACCCAGGGGGGATCAGCCCCAGCATTTT.

The rearrangement uses TRBV5-6 and TRBJ2-2; tentatively, D is TRBD1 (6 bases). The CDR3 sequence is 13 residues long. CDR1 SGHDT and CDR2 YYEEEE come from the germline V gene. Between the trimmed V and J ends, which lost 4 bases and 8 bases, there was a span of 12 bases. The CDR3 protein is CASSLGQLGELFF. The CDR3 bases are TGTGCCAGCAGCCTCGGACAGCTAGGGGAGCTGTTTTTT.

This clone was seen only a few times. The rearrangement uses TRBV7-9 and TRBJ1-1; D might be TRBD1 (6 bases). The germline V and J ends were trimmed by 5 bases and 6 bases, with 19 bases remaining between them. CDR1 and CDR2 (germline): SEHNR, FQNEAQ (reference sequence). The CDR3 covers 15 residues. CDR3 amino acids: CASSQRQVWGPEAFF. The DNA for the CDR3 is TGTGCCAGCAGCCAAAGACAGGTTTGGGGTCCTGAAGCTTTCTTT.

This clone was seen a few times. The gene calls are TRBV4-1 and TRBJ1-2; 9 bases align to TRBD1. This CDR3 contains 19 residues. CDR1 is MGHRA and CDR2 is YSYEKL in the germline V gene. The junction had 19 bases not matched to a gene; V was cut back by 3 bases and J by 5 bases. In DNA, the CDR3 is TGCGCCAGCAGCCACCGTGACCGGGACAGGGCGAGGGGTACTTATGGCTACACCTTC. Residues: CASSHRDRDRARGTYGYTF.

The chain recombines TRBV27 with TRBJ1-1; D possibly corresponds to TRBD1 (5 bases). The CDR3 is 16 amino acids. Germline V gives CDR1 MNHEY, CDR2 SMNVEV (reference sequence). Trimming removed 4 bases from V and 2 bases from J, with 17 bases in between. This CDR3 reads CASSSLPGSGNTEAFF. In DNA, the CDR3 is TGTGCCAGCAGTTCCCTTCCAGGGTCCGGAAACACTGAAGCTTTCTTT.

The rearrangement joins TRBV11-2 to TRBJ1-6; possible D gene TRBD1, 5 bases. Deletions cut 5 bases from V and 0 bases from J, with 11 bases between. From germline, CDR1 is SGHAT and CDR2 FQNNGV. This CDR3 contains 16 residues. The CDR3 region has the DNA TGTGCCAGCAGCGCGACAGCGAGCTCCTATAATTCACCCCTCCACTTT. It codes for CASSATASSYNSPLHF.

The chain uses TRBV4-3 and TRBJ1-2; 7 positions agree with TRBD1. The germline V gene encodes CDR1 LGHNA and CDR2 YSLEER. There are 16 residues in the CDR3. Unmatched junction bases numbered 12, after V lost 4 bases and J lost 4 bases. The CDR3: CASSPTGKGAVYGYTF. The CDR3, as DNA: TGCGCCAGCAGCCCGACGGGGAAGGGGGCAGTCTATGGCTACACCTTC.

The chain uses TRBV10-3 and TRBJ2-4; D is unresolved. The length of the CDR3 is 16 residues. Looked up from germline, CDR1 is ENHRY and CDR2 is SYGVKD. With 6 bases removed from V and 1 base from J, the gap between germline ends came to 16 bases. The CDR3 loop is CAISPSAGQAKNIQYF. The CDR3 nucleotides are TGTGCCATCAGCCCCTCCGCTGGTCAGGCCAAAAACATTCAGTACTTC.

V gene TRBV2 combines with J gene TRBJ2-1; possibly TRBD1 for D (6 bases). Germline V gene lookup returns CDR1 SNHLY and CDR2 FYNNEI. CDR3 length: 15 residues. Trimming stripped 4 bases from V and 6 bases from J, with 16 bases between. The CDR3 spells CASSGVRGGGNEQFF. The CDR3 DNA reads as TGTGCCAGCAGTGGAGTCAGGGGCGGAGGCAATGAGCAGTTCTTC.

The V gene is TRBV9, the J gene TRBJ1-6; TRBD1 matches 10 bases. This CDR3 is built from 16 residues. V was clipped by 4 bases and J by 7 bases; unmatched bases: 8. Germline values: CDR1 SGDLS, CDR2 YYNGEE. In DNA, the CDR3 is TGTGCCAGCAGCCCAAGAGGGGGACAGGGGAATTCACCCCTCCACTTT. Translated: CASSPRGGQGNSPLHF.

This clone was seen a few times. This chain joins TRBV19 and TRBJ1-2, with D possibly being TRBD1 (5 bases). Germline assignment: CDR1 LNHDA and CDR2 SQIVND (reference sequence). V was trimmed by 1 base and J by 4 bases, leaving 13 bases between them. This CDR3 contains 15 residues. In DNA, the CDR3 is TGTGCCAGTAGTATAGGACCAGGGTCAAGCTATGGCTACACCTTC. It is translated as CASSIGPGSSYGYTF.

This clone was detected only a few times. The gene calls are TRBV10-3 and TRBJ1-2; 7 bases are shared with TRBD1. The V gene end was trimmed by 4 bases and the J gene end by 0 bases; junction bases not matched to a gene: 8. This CDR3 contains 16 residues. Germline V gives CDR1 ENHRY, CDR2 SYGVKD. The CDR3, as DNA: TGTGCCATCAGTGGGGACAGAAGAAGGGCTAACTATGGCTACACCTTC. Translating gives CAISGDRRRANYGYTF.

The chain links TRBV5-1 to TRBJ1-3; D is ambiguous. The CDR3 totals 17 residues. Germline values: CDR1 SGHRS, CDR2 YFSETQ. V was cut by 0 bases and J by 0 bases, with 13 bases left in between. The CDR3 here is CASSLAQYSSSGNTIYF. The CDR3 region has the DNA TGCGCCAGCAGCTTGGCCCAGTACAGTTCCTCTGGAAACACCATATATTTT.

The chain joins TRBV2 to TRBJ1-1; 9 bases map to TRBD1. The CDR3 runs to 12 residues. The V gene's germline CDR1 is SNHLY and CDR2 FYNNEI. The V segment lost 7 bases and the J segment 4 bases; nucleotides outside the gene matches: 1. DNA for the CDR3: TGTGCCAGCATACAGGGGGCCACTGAAGCTTTCTTT. It is translated as CASIQGATEAFF.

Only one count was recorded for this clone. This chain joins TRBV30 and TRBJ2-5, with D unclear. The CDR3 is 13 residues long. Trimming took 5 bases from V and 5 from J, leaving 15 bases between them. CDR1 is GTSNPN, CDR2 SVGIG, per germline (reference sequence). Here the CDR3 DNA reads TGTGCCTGGGCGCTGGGCCAAACGGAGACCCAGTACTTC. It yields the protein CAWALGQTETQYF.

The CDR3 nucleotides are TGTGCCAGCAGCCGCGATAGCAATCAGCCCCAGCATTTT. Its protein product is CASSRDSNQPQHF. The V and J genes are TRBV7-9 and TRBJ1-5; D remains unclear. The CDR3 has 13 residues. The germline CDR1 and CDR2 sequences are SEHNR and FQNEAQ (reference sequence). Trimming removed 5 bases at V and 0 bases at J, with 5 bases between.

The rearrangement uses TRBV4-1 and TRBJ2-2; weak D call: TRBD1 (5 bases). V lost 0 bases and J 0 bases, leaving 14 bases between the germline ends. There are 18 residues in the CDR3. Germline CDR1 and CDR2: MGHRA and YSYEKL. The CDR3 DNA reads TGCGCCAGCAGCCAAGAAGGTGGGTTAGGGGCGAACACCGGGGAGCTGTTTTTT. Amino acid sequence: CASSQEGGLGANTGELFF.

The chain carries TRBV7-8 and TRBJ2-5; D is undetermined. From germline, CDR1 is SGHVS and CDR2 FQNEAQ. The V and J ends lost 0 bases and 9 bases respectively, with 17 bases between them. The length of the CDR3 is 15 residues. The CDR3 DNA reads as TGTGCCAGCAGCTTAGCTGGGCAGATAATGTGGGCCCAGTACTTC. This gives the protein CASSLAGQIMWAQYF.

The rearrangement joins TRBV7-2 to TRBJ1-3, with a possible D match to TRBD1 (5 bases). Germline CDR1 and CDR2: SGHTA and FQGNSA. The CDR3 has 13 amino acids. The germline V and J ends were trimmed by 5 bases and 4 bases, with 9 bases remaining between them. The CDR3 spells CASSVYRGNTIYF. Here the CDR3 DNA reads TGTGCCAGCAGCGTCTACAGGGGAAACACCATATATTTT.

The chain joins TRBV7-2 to TRBJ2-1; maybe TRBD1 (6 bases). With 5 bases removed from V and 10 bases from J, the gap between germline ends came to 12 bases. The CDR3 runs to 12 residues. The germline V gene has CDR1 SGHTA and CDR2 FQGNSA. CDR3 bases: TGTGCCAGCAGCACCCAGGGGAACGAGCAGTTCTTC. Protein product: CASSTQGNEQFF.

The chain recombines TRBV28 with TRBJ1-2; 8 bases match TRBD1. The V gene end was trimmed by 10 bases and the J gene end by 9 bases; junction bases not matched to a gene: 22. This CDR3 spans 16 amino acids. CDR1 and CDR2 from the germline V gene are MDHEN and SYDVKM. The CDR3 nucleotides read TGTGCCACGCACCCTGACAGGGGCCACCTCAGAGGACGCTACACCTTC. Translated: CATHPDRGHLRGRYTF.

This clone turned up a few times. This sequence joins TRBV6-5 and TRBJ1-6; the match to TRBD1 covers 7 bases. The CDR3 runs to 15 residues. In germline, CDR1 is MNHEY, CDR2 SVGAGI. Losses at the gene ends were 6 bases for V and 9 bases for J; bases not matched to a gene: 11. The CDR3 DNA reads TGTGCCAGCAGAACAGGGGAGGCGTTTAGTTCACCCCTCCACTTT. This encodes CASRTGEAFSSPLHF.